Listed below are T cell receptor beta chains from one sample, sequenced in a study of human T cells and chemical hapten exposure. Via MiXCR, TCRdb re-called the RACE reads, giving one row per CDR3 protein. This sample yields 200,000 to 300,000 distinct CDR3 sequences, of which approximately 8.4% are seen a single time; roughly 2.5% belongs to the top ten. Sequencing was performed on whole blood, taken in connection with sensitization to the hapten diphenylcyclopropenone (DPC). Receptors originate from a woman in her thirties or forties with alopecia areata. Some clones in this sample may be carry-over from other donors' samples. Both conserved end residues are part of each CDR3. The order of the fields is CDR3 protein, CDR3 DNA, D gene, J gene, clone size, V gene. D genes are given only for firm matches. Size tells how often a clone was seen (once, few, many) or the class of an expanded clone, and some rows leave it out.

CDR3 protein: CASSPDGGYNEQFF
CDR3 DNA: TGTGCCAGCAGCCCCGACGGGGGCTACAATGAGCAGTTCTTC
D gene: NA
J gene: TRBJ2-1
clone size: once
V gene: TRBV27

CDR3 protein: CASSLGNEKLFF
CDR3 DNA: TGTGCCAGCAGCCTCGGTAATGAAAAACTGTTTTTT
D gene: NA
J gene: TRBJ1-4
clone size: many
V gene: TRBV28

CDR3 protein: CASSSGQANTEAFF
CDR3 DNA: TGTGCCAGCAGTTCCGGGCAGGCGAACACTGAAGCTTTCTTT
D gene: NA
J gene: TRBJ1-1
clone size: few
V gene: TRBV6-2/TRBV6-3

CDR3 protein: CASSVRLQADTQYF
CDR3 DNA: TGTGCCAGCAGCGTACGACTCCAAGCCGATACGCAGTATTTT
D gene: NA
J gene: TRBJ2-3
clone size: NA
V gene: TRBV9

CDR3 protein: CSARGQETQYF
CDR3 DNA: TGCAGTGCTAGAGGGCAAGAGACCCAGTACTTC
D gene: NA
J gene: TRBJ2-5
clone size: NA
V gene: TRBV20-1

CDR3 protein: CASSLGLLPPYNEQFF
CDR3 DNA: TGTGCCAGCAGTCTGGGACTCTTACCCCCTTACAATGAGCAGTTCTTC
D gene: NA
J gene: TRBJ2-1
clone size: few
V gene: TRBV6-5

CDR3 protein: CASSYRGGRVSDTQYF
CDR3 DNA: TGTGCCAGCAGCTACAGGGGCGGGAGAGTATCAGATACGCAGTATTTT
D gene: NA
J gene: TRBJ2-3
clone size: many
V gene: TRBV7-3

CDR3 protein: CASSLEVAGYNEQFF
CDR3 DNA: TGTGCCAGCAGCCTCGAGGTAGCGGGATACAATGAGCAGTTCTTC
D gene: TRBD2
J gene: TRBJ2-1
clone size: few
V gene: TRBV7-3

CDR3 protein: CASSPWTGEETEAFF
CDR3 DNA: TGTGCCAGCAGCCCGTGGACAGGGGAGGAGACTGAAGCTTTCTTT
D gene: TRBD1
J gene: TRBJ1-1
clone size: NA
V gene: TRBV11-2

CDR3 protein: CASSLLDAITGELFF
CDR3 DNA: TGTGCCAGCAGTTTGTTAGACGCTATCACCGGGGAGCTGTTTTTT
D gene: NA
J gene: TRBJ2-2
clone size: NA
V gene: TRBV28

CDR3 protein: CASHPGTGNTGELFF
CDR3 DNA: TGTGCCAGCCATCCCGGGACAGGGAACACCGGGGAGCTGTTTTTT
D gene: TRBD1
J gene: TRBJ2-2
clone size: many
V gene: TRBV6-2/TRBV6-3

CDR3 protein: CASRGASYEQYF
CDR3 DNA: TGTGCCTCACGAGGAGCATCCTACGAGCAGTACTTC
D gene: NA
J gene: TRBJ2-7
clone size: few
V gene: TRBV10-3

CDR3 protein: CSARADQVYGYTF
CDR3 DNA: TGCAGTGCTAGAGCGGACCAAGTCTATGGCTACACCTTC
D gene: NA
J gene: TRBJ1-2
clone size: NA
V gene: TRBV20-1

CDR3 protein: CASTSGGLNTEAFF
CDR3 DNA: TGTGCCAGCACTTCAGGGGGCCTGAACACTGAAGCTTTCTTT
D gene: TRBD1
J gene: TRBJ1-1
clone size: many
V gene: TRBV28

CDR3 protein: CASKRTVYSNQPQHF
CDR3 DNA: TGTGCCAGCAAACGGACAGTTTATAGCAATCAGCCCCAGCATTTT
D gene: NA
J gene: TRBJ1-5
clone size: many
V gene: TRBV7-2